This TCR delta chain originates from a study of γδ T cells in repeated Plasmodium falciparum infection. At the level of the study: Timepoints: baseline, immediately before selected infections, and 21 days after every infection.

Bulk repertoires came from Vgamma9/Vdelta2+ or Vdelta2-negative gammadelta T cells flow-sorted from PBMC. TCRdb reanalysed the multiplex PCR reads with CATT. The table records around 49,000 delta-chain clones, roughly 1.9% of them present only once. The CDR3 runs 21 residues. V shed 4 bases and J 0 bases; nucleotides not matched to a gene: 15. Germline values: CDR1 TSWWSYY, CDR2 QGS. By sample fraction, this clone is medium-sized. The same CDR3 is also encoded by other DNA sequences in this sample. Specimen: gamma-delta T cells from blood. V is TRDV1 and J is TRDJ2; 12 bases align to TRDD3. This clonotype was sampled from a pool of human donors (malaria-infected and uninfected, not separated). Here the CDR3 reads CALGAPLRTGGYYALTAQLFF. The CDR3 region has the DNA TGTGCTCTTGGGGCCCCTCTACGAACTGGGGGATACTACGCTTTGACAGCACAACTCTTCTTT.